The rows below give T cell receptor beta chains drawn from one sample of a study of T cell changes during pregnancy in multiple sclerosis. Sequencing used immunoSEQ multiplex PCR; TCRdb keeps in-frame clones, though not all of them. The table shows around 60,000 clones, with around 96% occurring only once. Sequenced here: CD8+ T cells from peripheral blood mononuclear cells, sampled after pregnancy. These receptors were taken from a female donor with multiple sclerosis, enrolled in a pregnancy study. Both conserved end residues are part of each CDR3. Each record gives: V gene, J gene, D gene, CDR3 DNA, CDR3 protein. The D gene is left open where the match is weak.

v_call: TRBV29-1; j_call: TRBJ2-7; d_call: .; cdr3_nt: TGCAGCGTTGGAGCGGGTCCCTCCTACGAGCAGTACTTC; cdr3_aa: CSVGAGPSYEQYF
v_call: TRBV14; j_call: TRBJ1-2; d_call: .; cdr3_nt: TGTGCCAGCGCAGCGACGGCGGGGGTCTATGGCTACACCTTC; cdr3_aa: CASAATAGVYGYTF
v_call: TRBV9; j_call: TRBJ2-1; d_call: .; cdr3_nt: TGTGCCAGCAGCGGCCGGGAACATGAGCAGTTCTTC; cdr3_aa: CASSGREHEQFF
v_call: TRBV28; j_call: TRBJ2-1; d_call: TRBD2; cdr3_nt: TGTGCCAGCAGTCCACCGGGACTAGCGGGAGTTGATGAGCAGTTCTTC; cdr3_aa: CASSPPGLAGVDEQFF
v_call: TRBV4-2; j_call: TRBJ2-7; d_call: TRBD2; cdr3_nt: TGTGCCAGCAGCCAAGAGAGGGGAGCGGGAGCCTACGAGCAGTACTTC; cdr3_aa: CASSQERGAGAYEQYF
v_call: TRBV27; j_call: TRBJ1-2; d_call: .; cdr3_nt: TGTGCCAGCAGGAGTCCATCGAACTATGGCTACACCTTC; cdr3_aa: CASRSPSNYGYTF
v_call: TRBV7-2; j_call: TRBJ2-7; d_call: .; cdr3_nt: TGTGCCAGCAGCTTAGCGGAGCGCTCCTACGAGCAGTACTTC; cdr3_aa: CASSLAERSYEQYF
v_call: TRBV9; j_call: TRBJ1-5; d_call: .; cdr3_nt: TGTGCCAGCAGTCCTACAGAGCTCAATCAGCCCCAGCATTTT; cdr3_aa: CASSPTELNQPQHF
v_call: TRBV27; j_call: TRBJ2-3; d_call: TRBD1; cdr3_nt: TGTGCCAGCAGTTTCCCCGGGACAGATATTCGCACAGATACGCAGTATTTT; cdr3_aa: CASSFPGTDIRTDTQYF
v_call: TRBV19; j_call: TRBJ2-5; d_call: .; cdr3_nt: TGTGCCAGTAGTATAGGTGTCTATAAAGAGACCCAGTACTTC; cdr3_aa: CASSIGVYKETQYF
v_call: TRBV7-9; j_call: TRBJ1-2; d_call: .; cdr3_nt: TGTGCCAGCAGCTTAGGGGAGGACTATGGCTACACCTTC; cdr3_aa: CASSLGEDYGYTF
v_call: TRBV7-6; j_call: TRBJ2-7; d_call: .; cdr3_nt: TGTGCCAGCAGCTTGGGACGGGGGGAGCAGTACTTC; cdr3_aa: CASSLGRGEQYF
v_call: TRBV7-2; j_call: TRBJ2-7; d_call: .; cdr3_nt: TGTGCCAGCACCGCCTTAATCGGCTCCTACGAGCAGTACTTC; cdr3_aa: CASTALIGSYEQYF
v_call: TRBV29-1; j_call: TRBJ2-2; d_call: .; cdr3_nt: TGCAGCGTCCCAACTACAGGGTCCGGGGAGCTGTTTTTT; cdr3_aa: CSVPTTGSGELFF
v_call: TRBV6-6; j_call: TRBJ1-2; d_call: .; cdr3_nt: TGTGCCAGCAGTCCCCGACAACCGTCCAGGGACTATGGCTACACCTTC; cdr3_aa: CASSPRQPSRDYGYTF
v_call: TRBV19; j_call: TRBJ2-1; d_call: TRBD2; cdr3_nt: TGTGCCAGTAGTATAGCGGGGGGTGAGCAGTTCTTC; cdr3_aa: CASSIAGGEQFF
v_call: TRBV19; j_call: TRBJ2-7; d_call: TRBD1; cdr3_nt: TGTGCCACCGGGGACAGCCGCGAGCAGTACTTC; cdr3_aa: CATGDSREQYF
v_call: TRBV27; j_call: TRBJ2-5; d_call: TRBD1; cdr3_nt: TGTGCCAGCAGTGTACAGGGGTTCGCGGAGACCCAGTACTTC; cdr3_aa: CASSVQGFAETQYF